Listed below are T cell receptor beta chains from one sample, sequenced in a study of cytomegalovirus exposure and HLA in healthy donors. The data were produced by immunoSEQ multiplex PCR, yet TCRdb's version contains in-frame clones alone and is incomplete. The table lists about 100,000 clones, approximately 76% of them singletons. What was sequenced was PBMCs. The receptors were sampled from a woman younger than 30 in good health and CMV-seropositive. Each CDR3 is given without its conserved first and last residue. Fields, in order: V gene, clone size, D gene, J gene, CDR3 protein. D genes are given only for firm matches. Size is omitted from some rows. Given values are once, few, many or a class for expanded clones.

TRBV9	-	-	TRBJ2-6	ASSDGDSGANVLT
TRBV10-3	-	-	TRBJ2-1	AIRGDSAYNEQF
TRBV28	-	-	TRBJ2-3	ASRSSTDTQY
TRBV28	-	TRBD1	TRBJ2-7	ASSLYGTGGHEQY
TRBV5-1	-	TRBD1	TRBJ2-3	ASSSGQGGTDTQY
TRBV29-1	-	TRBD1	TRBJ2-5	SVRKGTALEETQY
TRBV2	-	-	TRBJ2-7	ASSEYGLGLEQY
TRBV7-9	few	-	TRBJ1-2	ASSLTGLDGYT
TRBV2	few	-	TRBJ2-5	ARRGTSTVQETQY
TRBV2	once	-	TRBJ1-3	ASKEDSGNTIY
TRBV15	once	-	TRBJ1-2	ATSREDGGPYGYT
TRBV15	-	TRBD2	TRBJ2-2	ATSRRPESREPYTGELF
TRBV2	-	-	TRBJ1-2	ASLESEGSRRGYT
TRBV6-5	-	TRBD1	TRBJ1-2	ASTPGTANYGYT
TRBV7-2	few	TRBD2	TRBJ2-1	ASSTSGGIQF
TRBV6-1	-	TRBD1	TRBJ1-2	ASSETRGLVGYT
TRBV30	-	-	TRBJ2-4	AWTWGPRNIQY
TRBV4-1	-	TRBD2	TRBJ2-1	ASSRPGGPSYNEQF
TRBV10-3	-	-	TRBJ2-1	AISEGAESPEQF
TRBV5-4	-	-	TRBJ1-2	ASSLGQDPLRGYT
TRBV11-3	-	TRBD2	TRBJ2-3	ASSFTSGSADTQY
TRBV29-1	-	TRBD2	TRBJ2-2	SVGGTNTGELF
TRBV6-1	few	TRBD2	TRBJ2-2	ASSDPGLAGFYTGELF
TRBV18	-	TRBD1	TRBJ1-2	ASSPTGILTSS
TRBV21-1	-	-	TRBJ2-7	ASSNRRDGNQQY
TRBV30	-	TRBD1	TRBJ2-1	AWSPTPGQGAPRNEQF
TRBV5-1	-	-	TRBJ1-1	ASSFGVGTEAF
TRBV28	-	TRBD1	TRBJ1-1	ASSLAGTGSTEAF
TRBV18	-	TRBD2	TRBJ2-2	ASSPTGLADTGELF
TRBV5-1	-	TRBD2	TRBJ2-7	ASKGGLAGGRY
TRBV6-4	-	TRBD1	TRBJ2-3	ASSDRQGDITDTQY
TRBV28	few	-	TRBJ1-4	ASSHRVDGEKLF
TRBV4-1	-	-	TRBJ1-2	ASSQGSGRDCGYT
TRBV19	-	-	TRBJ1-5	ASSITHGGNQPQH